The 14 T cell receptor beta chains listed next were all sequenced from one sample in a study of long-term antiretroviral therapy in people with HIV. immunoSEQ v3.0 was run at survey level. Clones were read by immunoSEQ multiplex PCR, and TCRdb kept only the in-frame ones, dropping some. The sample contains almost 30,000 clones, more than 80% of which appear only once. Here the sequenced sample was unsorted PBMCs, taken 3.2 years before starting antiretroviral therapy. These receptor sequences come from a man aged 45-65 years with HIV.

This clone was detected only once. The gene calls are TRBV2 and TRBJ2-5; D not certain. V lost 8 bases, J lost 5 bases, and 12 bases lay in between. Per germline, CDR1 SNHLY and CDR2 FYNNEI. CDR3 length: 12 residues. Written as DNA, the CDR3 is TGTGCCAGCCTCATGACCGGGGAGACCCAGTACTTC. It translates to CASLMTGETQYF.

CDR3 bases: TGCAGCGGTACGGGACTTTCGAACACTGAAGCTTTCTTT. Translating it yields CSGTGLSNTEAFF. The chain links TRBV29-1 to TRBJ1-1; a possible D gene is TRBD1 (5 bases). The CDR3 has 13 amino acids. The V end was cut by 7 bases, the J end by 1 base, with 13 bases between. Germline V gene data show CDR1 as SQVTM and CDR2 as ANQGSEA.

V is TRBV5-1 and J is TRBJ1-1; 7 bases fit TRBD1. Germline V lookup: CDR1 SGHRS, CDR2 YFSETQ. Trimming removed 2 bases from V and 10 bases from J; junction bases left unmatched: 14. The CDR3 has 15 residues. The CDR3 region is CASSLDSTGQQRAFF. The CDR3 DNA is TGCGCCAGCAGCTTAGATTCGACAGGGCAACAGAGAGCTTTCTTT.

The chain uses TRBV14 and TRBJ1-1, with 7 bases identical to TRBD1. Trimming removed 0 bases from V and 7 bases from J; junction bases left unmatched: 8. Germline lookup yields CDR1 SGHDN and CDR2 FVKESK. This CDR3 is built from 15 residues. The CDR3 nucleotides are TGTGCCAGCAGCCAAGACGGGTGGGGGACAGTTGAAGCTTTCTTT. This translates into CASSQDGWGTVEAFF.

The chain combines TRBV9 with TRBJ1-2; 9 bases are shared with TRBD1. Unmatched junction bases numbered 9, after V lost 6 bases and J lost 6 bases. CDR3 size: 14 residues. Germline lookup yields CDR1 SGDLS and CDR2 YYNGEE. The CDR3 DNA reads TGTGCCAGCACCAGGGACAGGGTGTTAAATGGCTACACCTTC. Encoded protein: CASTRDRVLNGYTF.

The chain joins TRBV18 to TRBJ1-3, with 7 bases that match TRBD1. In germline, CDR1 is KGHSH, CDR2 LQKENI. This CDR3 is built from 16 residues. Trimming at V came to 4 bases and at J to 0 bases, leaving 6 bases not matched to a gene. The CDR3 coding sequence is TGTGCCAGCTCACATTACAGGGGCTTCTCTGGAAACACCATATATTTT. It encodes CASSHYRGFSGNTIYF.

The chain uses TRBV7-8 and TRBJ2-3; D tentatively fits TRBD1 or TRBD2 (6 bases each). This CDR3 has 16 amino acids. Trimming cost V 5 bases and J 0 bases, with 15 bases left between them. Germline-derived CDR1 and CDR2 are SGHVS and FQNEAQ. This CDR3 reads CASSVEGGFSTDTQYF. In nucleotides, the CDR3 is TGTGCCAGCAGCGTAGAAGGGGGGTTTAGCACAGATACGCAGTATTTT.

V gene TRBV7-8 combines with J gene TRBJ2-7; D possibly corresponds to TRBD2 (5 bases). Germline V CDR1 and CDR2: SGHVS, FQNEAQ. V was trimmed by 3 bases and J by 0 bases, leaving 12 bases between them. CDR3 size: 15 residues. CDR3 nucleotides: TGTGCCAGCAGCTTCGGAGGCTCCCTCTCCTACGAGCAGTACTTC. The encoded protein is CASSFGGSLSYEQYF.

V is TRBV9 and J is TRBJ1-5; D not resolved. With 4 bases removed from V and 14 bases from J, the gap between germline ends came to 22 bases. In germline, CDR1 is SGDLS, CDR2 YYNGEE. This CDR3 has 14 amino acids. The CDR3 here is CASSPCCGLGTEHF. CDR3 sequence (DNA): TGTGCCAGCAGCCCATGTTGCGGACTGGGCACCGAGCATTTT.

The chain recombines TRBV18 with TRBJ2-3; perhaps TRBD1 as D (5 bases). There are 14 residues in the CDR3. V dropped 5 bases and J dropped 6 bases, with 15 bases sitting between them. Germline V gene sequence: CDR1 KGHSH, CDR2 LQKENI. The CDR3 bases are TGTGCCAGCTCAACCTTACAGGTCTGGGATACGCAGTATTTT. Translated: CASSTLQVWDTQYF.

The V gene is TRBV10-1, the J gene TRBJ2-5; D not resolved. Germline loops: CDR1 WNHNN, CDR2 SYGVQD (reference sequence). V was trimmed by 6 bases and J by 0 bases, leaving 14 bases between them. The length of the CDR3 is 15 residues. The CDR3 region is CASSAWAGNQETQYF. DNA for the CDR3: TGCGCCAGCAGCGCCTGGGCAGGAAACCAAGAGACCCAGTACTTC.

The chain has TRBV11-2 and TRBJ2-2, with D uncertain. Germline V gene sequence: CDR1 SGHAT, CDR2 FQNNGV. The CDR3 is made up of 18 amino acids. V was pared by 5 bases and J by 4 bases, with 23 bases between. The CDR3 sequence is CASSLRWLQSGITGELFF. CDR3 coding DNA: TGTGCCAGCAGCCTTAGGTGGTTGCAGTCTGGTATCACCGGGGAGCTGTTTTTT.

This sequence joins TRBV7-2 and TRBJ1-2, with D uncertain. This CDR3 has 16 amino acids. Germline lookup yields CDR1 SGHTA and CDR2 FQGNSA. The V end was cut by 5 bases, the J end by 5 bases, with 21 bases between. The CDR3 spells CASSLPGQPIGYGYTF. In DNA form, the CDR3 reads TGTGCCAGCAGCCTCCCGGGTCAACCAATCGGGTATGGCTACACCTTC.

The genes are TRBV7-2 and TRBJ2-7, with TRBD2 identical over 13 bases. The J segment lost 6 bases and the V segment lost 3 bases, leaving 5 bases of the junction unmatched. This CDR3 region has 15 residues. CDR1 is SGHTA and CDR2 is FQGNSA in the germline V gene. The chain's CDR3 is CASSFTGTSGTEQYF. The CDR3 DNA sequence: TGTGCCAGCAGCTTTACCGGGACTAGCGGGACCGAGCAGTACTTC.